The rows below give T cell receptor beta chains drawn from one sample of a study of cytomegalovirus exposure and HLA in healthy donors. Clones were sequenced by immunoSEQ multiplex PCR, and TCRdb holds only the in-frame ones, with some missing. The sample contains some 180,000 clones, 79% of which appear only once. The sample comprised PBMCs. These TCRs come from a woman aged 25 to 39 in good health and CMV-seropositive. The CDR3 runs from the conserved cysteine through the conserved F or W. Each record gives: V gene, D gene, CDR3 protein. A D gene is named only where the DNA matches it firmly.

>TRBV5-1|NA
CASSMTDNTEAFF
>TRBV7-9|TRBD1
CASSPGQGGEKLFF
>TRBV4-1|NA
CASSQVPRTNTGELFF
>TRBV27|NA
CASSYGGGQPQHF
>TRBV27|NA
CASKEESGGNSYEQYF
>TRBV6-5|NA
CASTEGARWETQYF
>TRBV6-1|TRBD1
CASSEGIGGGNTEAFF
>TRBV13|NA
CASSSHRTGAGYEQYF
>TRBV29-1|TRBD1
CSVREQGDQPQHF
>TRBV5-6|TRBD1
CASSRRDRAYEQYF
>TRBV27|NA
CASSLRGYVYEQYF
>TRBV9|NA
CASSVADSQETQYF
>TRBV5-6|NA
CASSVEQGIYGYTF
>TRBV6-6|NA
CASSLANSYEQYF
>TRBV2|NA
CASRSLVASPYEQYF
>TRBV6-1|NA
CASSSQRNTEAFF
>TRBV30|NA
CAWSGGNYGYTF
>TRBV13|NA
CASSVRRQQETQYF